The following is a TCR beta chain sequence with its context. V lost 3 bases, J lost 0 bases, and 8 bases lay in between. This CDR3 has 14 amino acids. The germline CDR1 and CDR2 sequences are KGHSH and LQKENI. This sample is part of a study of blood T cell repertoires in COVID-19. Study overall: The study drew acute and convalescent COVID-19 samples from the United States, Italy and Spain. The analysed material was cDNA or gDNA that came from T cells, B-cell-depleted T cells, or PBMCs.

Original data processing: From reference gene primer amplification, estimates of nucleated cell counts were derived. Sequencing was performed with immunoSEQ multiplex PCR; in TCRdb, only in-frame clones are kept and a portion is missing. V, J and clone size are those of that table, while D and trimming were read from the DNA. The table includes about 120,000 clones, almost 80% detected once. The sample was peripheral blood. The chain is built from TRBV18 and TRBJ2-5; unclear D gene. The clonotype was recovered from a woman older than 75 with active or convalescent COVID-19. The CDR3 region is CASSPPSDQETQYF. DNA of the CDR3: TGTGCCAGCTCACCGCCTTCAGACCAAGAGACCCAGTACTTC. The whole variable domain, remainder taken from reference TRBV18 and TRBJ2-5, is NAGVMQNPRHLVRRRGQEARLRCSPMKGHSHVYWYRQLPEEGLKFMVYLQKENIIDESGMPKERFSAEFPKEGPSILRIQQVVRGDSAAYFCASSPPSDQETQYFGPGTRLLVL.